One sample yielded the 23 T cell receptor beta chains listed below, sequenced in a study of blood T cell repertoires in COVID-19. The data were produced by immunoSEQ multiplex PCR, yet TCRdb's version contains in-frame clones alone and is incomplete. The table includes more than 85,000 clones, around nine tenths detected once. The source material was peripheral blood. The receptors shown here come from a woman aged 45-60 years with acute or convalescent COVID-19.

The rearrangement joins TRBV19 to TRBJ2-1; 7 bases map to TRBD2. Trimming removed 3 bases from V and 7 bases from J; junction bases left unmatched: 6. Germline CDR1 and CDR2: LNHDA and SQIVND (reference sequence). CDR3 length equals 14 residues. In DNA form, the CDR3 reads TGTGCCAGTAGTATTGGGCGGGAGAGAAATGAGCAGTTCTTC. Protein sequence: CASSIGRERNEQFF.

This clone was seen a few times. The CDR3 sequence is CASSFSTGTVSYNEQFF. CDR3 sequence (DNA): TGTGCCAGCAGCTTCAGTACGGGAACTGTCTCCTACAATGAGCAGTTCTTC. The chain recombines TRBV7-2 with TRBJ2-1; D possibly corresponds to TRBD2 (5 bases). Germline assignment: CDR1 SGHTA and CDR2 FQGNSA. Trimming removed 3 bases from V and 0 bases from J, with 15 bases in between. The CDR3 runs to 17 residues.

This sequence joins TRBV11-3 and TRBJ2-3; TRBD1 matches 8 bases. This CDR3 is 15 amino acids long. After removal of 1 base from V and 3 bases from J, the junction contained 3 bases not matched to a gene. Germline-derived CDR1 and CDR2 are SGHNT and YENEEA. CDR3 protein: CASSLARGPTDTQYF. CDR3 nucleotide sequence: TGTGCCAGCAGCTTAGCCAGGGGGCCGACAGATACGCAGTATTTT.

This rearrangement joins TRBV19 to TRBJ2-7; perhaps TRBD2 as D (6 bases). Per the germline V gene, CDR1 is LNHDA and CDR2 is SQIVND (reference sequence). V dropped 5 bases and J dropped 2 bases, with 16 bases sitting between them. CDR3 size: 15 residues. This CDR3 reads CASSFPGGKAYEQYF. The CDR3 bases are TGTGCCAGTAGTTTCCCTGGCGGGAAGGCCTACGAGCAGTACTTC.

The gene calls are TRBV9 and TRBJ1-2; a possible D gene is TRBD1 (5 bases). CDR1 is SGDLS and CDR2 is YYNGEE in the germline V gene. V was trimmed by 4 bases and J by 8 bases, leaving 15 bases between them. The CDR3 is 13 residues long. CDR3 bases: TGTGCCAGCAGCCTCCAGGGAAAAGGCGGCTACACCTTC. Protein: CASSLQGKGGYTF.

The rearrangement joins TRBV10-1 to TRBJ1-3, with D hard to call. The ends were cut back, 3 bases at V and 0 bases at J, with 12 bases in the middle. The CDR3 is made up of 16 amino acids. The germline V gene encodes CDR1 WNHNN and CDR2 SYGVQD (reference sequence). The CDR3 loop reads CASSDSLGYSGNTIYF. CDR3 DNA: TGCGCCAGCAGTGATTCTCTGGGCTACTCTGGAAACACCATATATTTT.

This clone was detected only once. V and J are TRBV5-8 and TRBJ2-5, with 11 bases that match TRBD1. Germline V gives CDR1 SGHTS, CDR2 YDEGEE. Unmatched junction bases numbered 8, after V lost 2 bases and J lost 5 bases. The CDR3 is made up of 16 amino acids. The CDR3 is CASSFGTGGVRETQYF. As DNA, the CDR3 is TGTGCCAGCAGCTTTGGGACAGGGGGAGTCCGGGAGACCCAGTACTTC.

CDR3 coding DNA: TGCGCCAGCAGCTCGTATCTAGCGGGAGGGCTCGAGCAGTACTTC. Amino acid sequence: CASSSYLAGGLEQYF. V usage is TRBV5-1 and J usage is TRBJ2-7, with TRBD2 matching over 12 bases. In germline, CDR1 is SGHRS, CDR2 YFSETQ. Losses at the gene ends were 3 bases for V and 6 bases for J; bases not matched to a gene: 7. CDR3 length: 15 residues.

The chain combines TRBV28 with TRBJ1-2; D is ambiguous. Per the germline V gene, CDR1 is MDHEN and CDR2 is SYDVKM. Trimming removed 2 bases from V and 8 bases from J, with 9 bases in between. The CDR3 is 12 amino acids. CDR3 protein: CASSLAPGGYTF. CDR3 DNA sequence: TGTGCCAGCAGTTTAGCACCGGGAGGCTACACCTTC.

This clone was seen a single time. The chain uses TRBV19 and TRBJ2-4, with 7 bases matching TRBD1. CDR3 size: 15 residues. The germline gives CDR1 LNHDA, CDR2 SQIVND (reference sequence). Germline trimming cut 2 bases from V and 3 bases from J; bases unmatched to any gene: 4. CDR3 bases: TGTGCCAGTAGTATATCCGGGACAGACAAAAACATTCAGTACTTC. Translation gives CASSISGTDKNIQYF.

This chain uses TRBV2 with TRBJ2-4; 12 positions agree with TRBD2. The CDR3 runs to 17 residues. Germline V gene data show CDR1 as SNHLY and CDR2 as FYNNEI. J was trimmed by 0 bases and V by 4 bases; bases with no gene match: 4. CDR3 DNA: TGTGCCAGCAGTGGGACTAGCGGGAACCTAGCCAAAAACATTCAGTACTTC. This translates into CASSGTSGNLAKNIQYF.

The chain uses TRBV7-9 and TRBJ2-5; D is unresolved. The V gene's germline CDR1 is SEHNR and CDR2 FQNEAQ (reference sequence). V dropped 1 base and J dropped 5 bases, with 5 bases sitting between them. This CDR3 comprises 12 residues. The CDR3 nucleotides are TGTGCCAGCAGCTTAGTCGGTGAGACCCAGTACTTC. Amino acid sequence: CASSLVGETQYF.

CDR3 bases: TGCGCCAGCAAGGACAGTATGAACACTGAAGCTTTCTTT. Translation: CASKDSMNTEAFF. The V gene is TRBV5-1, the J gene TRBJ1-1, with D possibly being TRBD1 (6 bases). Deletions cut 6 bases from V and 0 bases from J, with 9 bases between. CDR1 and CDR2 from the germline V gene are SGHRS and YFSETQ. The CDR3 covers 13 residues.

J is TRBJ1-5 and V is TRBV7-8; D is possibly TRBD1 (5 bases). The germline CDR1 and CDR2 sequences are SGHVS and FQNEAQ. V gave up 4 bases and J gave up 7 bases, with 14 bases separating them. The CDR3 loop spans 14 amino acids. In DNA form, the CDR3 reads TGTGCCAGCAGCTCGCTGGAGGGGCAACAGCCCCAGCATTTT. This sequence encodes CASSSLEGQQPQHF.

This sequence joins TRBV5-1 and TRBJ1-1; tentatively, D is TRBD1 (5 bases). The CDR3 has 16 amino acids. The V gene lost 3 bases and the J gene lost 0 bases, with 15 bases spanning the gap. Germline V CDR1 and CDR2: SGHRS, YFSETQ. The CDR3 here is CASSSIPGGVNTEAFF. The CDR3 nucleotides are TGCGCCAGCAGCTCCATCCCGGGGGGGGTGAACACTGAAGCTTTCTTT.

This chain links TRBV5-1 with TRBJ1-4; 7 bases fit TRBD1. CDR1 SGHRS and CDR2 YFSETQ come from the germline V gene. The length of the CDR3 is 15 residues. The V and J ends lost 2 bases and 7 bases, in that order; junction bases with no gene match: 8. CDR3 coding DNA: TGCGCCAGCAGCTTAAACCGGGACAGCGTTGAAAAACTGTTTTTT. Its translation is CASSLNRDSVEKLFF. The full variable domain, its missing parts supplied by reference TRBV5-1 and TRBJ1-4, is KAGVTQTPRYLIKTRGQQVTLSCSPISGHRSVSWYQQTPGQGLQFLFEYFSETQRNKGNFPGRFSGRQFSNSRSEMNVSTLELGDSALYLCASSLNRDSVEKLFFGSGTQLSVL.

The chain uses TRBV24-1 and TRBJ2-2; no reliable D call. The CDR3 has 12 residues. The germline V gene has CDR1 KGHDR and CDR2 SFDVKD. Trimming cost V 3 bases and J 4 bases, with 2 bases left between them. Written as DNA, the CDR3 is TGTGCCACCAGTGATCGCACCGGGGAGCTGTTTTTT. Its protein is CATSDRTGELFF.

The chain has TRBV6-1 and TRBJ1-1; D unresolved. V was cut by 2 bases and J by 7 bases, with 2 bases left in between. The CDR3 consists of 10 residues. Germline assignment: CDR1 MNHNS and CDR2 SASEGT. The CDR3 nucleotides are TGTGCCAGCAGTGAACGTGAAGCTTTCTTT. This encodes CASSEREAFF.

This chain connects TRBV6-4 to TRBJ2-2; 7 bases are a match to TRBD2. CDR3 length equals 15 residues. CDR1 is MRHNA, CDR2 SNTAGT, per germline. J lost 5 bases, V lost 0 bases, and 3 bases had no gene match. The CDR3 DNA is TGTGCCAGCAGTGACTCGGGAGGGAGGACCGGGGAGCTGTTTTTT. It encodes CASSDSGGRTGELFF.

This chain joins TRBV6-5 and TRBJ2-3; a possible D gene is TRBD1 (6 bases). V lost 7 bases to trimming and J lost 2 bases, with 16 bases between them. This CDR3 comprises 15 residues. In germline, CDR1 is MNHEY, CDR2 SVGAGI. CDR3 region: CASIRDRTHTDTQYF. For the CDR3, the DNA is TGTGCCAGCATCCGCGACAGGACGCACACAGATACGCAGTATTTT.

The V gene is TRBV19, the J gene TRBJ1-2; D not certain. Trimming pared 4 bases from V and 1 base from J, leaving 7 bases between. CDR1 is LNHDA and CDR2 is SQIVND in the germline V gene (reference sequence). The CDR3 is 13 residues long. CDR3 DNA: TGTGCCAGTAGTAATACAGATAACTATGGCTACACCTTC. Amino acids: CASSNTDNYGYTF.

This clone was counted once. The chain joins TRBV2 to TRBJ2-7; D gene uncertain. Germline V gene sequence: CDR1 SNHLY, CDR2 FYNNEI. The CDR3 has 13 residues. The V end lost 5 bases, the J end lost 7 bases, and 15 bases lay between the germline ends. The CDR3 sequence: CASSWRFREEQYF. The CDR3 DNA follows: TGTGCCAGCAGTTGGCGGTTCCGAGAGGAGCAGTACTTC.

The genes are TRBV3-1 (or the pseudogene TRBV3-2) and TRBJ2-1, with TRBD2 as a possible D gene (6 bases). There are 14 residues in the CDR3. The germline V and J ends were trimmed by 4 bases and 7 bases, with 14 bases remaining between them. Per germline, CDR1 LGHDT and CDR2 YNNKEL (reference sequence). In nucleotides, the CDR3 is TGTGCCAGCAGCCCGTGGGCGGAGGGGAATGAGCAGTTCTTC. It codes for CASSPWAEGNEQFF.